The 29 T cell receptor beta chains below all came from one sample that was sequenced in a study of tumor-infiltrating lymphocytes in localized non-small cell lung cancer. Produced via immunoSEQ multiplex PCR; TCRdb's table is partial and in-frame only. This repertoire shows 9,900 or so clones, about 75% found once; its top ten account for 19%. The sequencing input was uninvolved lung tissue not adjacent to the tumor. All receptors come from a human donor with non-small cell lung cancer.

This clone is termed large. V is TRBV10-3 and J is TRBJ1-2; D remains ambiguous. Trimming left V 3 bases short and J 4 bases short, with 6 bases between. Germline V lookup: CDR1 ENHRY, CDR2 SYGVKD. CDR3 length: 12 amino acids. The CDR3 is CAISDAGYGYTF. The CDR3 DNA follows: TGTGCCATCAGTGATGCAGGCTATGGCTACACCTTC.

J is TRBJ1-2 and V is TRBV29-1; weak D call: TRBD1 (6 bases). The CDR3 consists of 12 residues. CDR1 and CDR2 from the germline V gene are SQVTM and ANQGSEA. Deletions cut 4 bases from V and 7 bases from J, with 13 bases between. CDR3 nucleotide sequence: TGCAGCGTTGTTCGGGGGGCGGTTGGCTACACCTTC. Encoded protein: CSVVRGAVGYTF.

The rearrangement links TRBV7-2 to TRBJ1-5; D is possibly TRBD1 (6 bases). Germline assignment: CDR1 SGHTA and CDR2 FQGNSA. The CDR3 is 16 residues long. Trimming removed 1 base from V and 1 base from J, with 11 bases in between. The DNA of the CDR3 is TGTGCCAGCAGCTTAGTGTCGGGGGCGAGCAATCAGCCCCAGCATTTT. It encodes CASSLVSGASNQPQHF.

This clone was recorded only once. V gene TRBV2 combines with J gene TRBJ1-5; D perhaps matches TRBD1 (5 bases). With 5 bases removed from V and 4 bases from J, the gap between germline ends came to 15 bases. The CDR3 extends over 15 amino acids. CDR1 SNHLY and CDR2 FYNNEI come from the germline V gene. The chain's CDR3 is CASSLLQGGNQPQHF. DNA for the CDR3: TGTGCCAGCAGTCTACTCCAGGGAGGGAATCAGCCCCAGCATTTT. Using reference TRBV2 and TRBJ1-5 for the parts outside the CDR3, the full variable domain is EPEVTQTPSHQVTQMGQEVILRCVPISNHLYFYWYRQILGQKVEFLVSFYNNEISEKSEIFDDQFSVERPDGSNFTLKIRSTKLEDSAMYFCASSLLQGGNQPQHFGDGTRLSIL.

V gene TRBV25-1 combines with J gene TRBJ2-7; D uncertain. This CDR3 is built from 15 residues. Germline V gives CDR1 MGHDK, CDR2 SYGVNS. Deletions cut 6 bases from V and 1 base from J, with 16 bases between. CDR3 sequence reads: CASSPKQALSYEQYF. In DNA form, the CDR3 reads TGTGCCAGCAGCCCCAAGCAGGCGTTATCCTACGAGCAGTACTTC.

This clone rates as large. This chain joins TRBV7-8 and TRBJ1-6; no clear D gene. This CDR3 has 16 amino acids. The V and J ends lost 3 bases and 6 bases respectively, with 15 bases between them. The germline V gene has CDR1 SGHVS and CDR2 FQNEAQ. The CDR3: CASSFPGSGPNSPLHF. CDR3 nucleotide sequence: TGTGCCAGCAGCTTTCCCGGGTCCGGACCTAATTCACCCCTCCACTTT.

V and J are TRBV7-9 and TRBJ2-7; D is perhaps TRBD2 (5 bases). The CDR3 sequence is 15 residues long. Trimming took 4 bases from V and 2 from J, leaving 15 bases between them. Germline loops: CDR1 SEHNR, CDR2 FQNEAQ (reference sequence). Here the CDR3 DNA reads TGTGCCAGCAGCTCCACAAGGGCGGGCGCCTACGAGCAGTACTTC. Translation: CASSSTRAGAYEQYF.

V gene TRBV7-8 combines with J gene TRBJ2-1, with TRBD2 identical over 9 bases. The germline gives CDR1 SGHVS, CDR2 FQNEAQ. This CDR3 region has 17 residues. Trimming took 5 bases from V and 7 from J; bases not matched to a gene: 15. CDR3 sequence (DNA): TGTGCCAGCAGCCGTTACCTAGTAGCGGGAGTAAGAAATGAGCAGTTCTTC. Translation gives CASSRYLVAGVRNEQFF.

The chain uses TRBV5-6 and TRBJ2-3; D gene uncertain. The CDR3 spans 11 residues. CDR1 and CDR2 (germline): SGHDT, YYEEEE. Trimming took 4 bases from V and 6 from J, leaving 6 bases between them. The DNA of the CDR3 is TGTGCCAGCAGCGGGTCCGATACGCAGTATTTT. Protein sequence: CASSGSDTQYF.

V usage is TRBV2 and J usage is TRBJ1-3; D gene uncertain. Germline lookup yields CDR1 SNHLY and CDR2 FYNNEI. The V end was cut by 6 bases, the J end by 2 bases, with 14 bases between. The CDR3 covers 15 residues. The CDR3 DNA is TGTGCCAGCAGCCCCGTGGCAGTTCCTGGAAACACCATATATTTT. This gives the protein CASSPVAVPGNTIYF. The full variable domain, completed using reference TRBV2 and TRBJ1-3, is EPEVTQTPSHQVTQMGQEVILRCVPISNHLYFYWYRQILGQKVEFLVSFYNNEISEKSEIFDDQFSVERPDGSNFTLKIRSTKLEDSAMYFCASSPVAVPGNTIYFGEGSWLTVV.

This clone ranks as medium-sized (0.01 to 0.1%). The rearrangement uses TRBV27 and TRBJ2-7; D unclear. V lost 0 bases and J 5 bases, leaving 11 bases between the germline ends. The germline CDR1 and CDR2 sequences are MNHEY and SMNVEV (reference sequence). CDR3 length: 14 amino acids. The CDR3 nucleotides read TGTGCCAGCAGTTTATCGTCCACGACCAACGAGCAGTACTTC. It yields the protein CASSLSSTTNEQYF.

The chain couples TRBV29-1 to TRBJ2-3; D is unresolved. The length of the CDR3 is 14 residues. CDR1 is SQVTM, CDR2 ANQGSEA, per germline. V was clipped by 7 bases and J by 4 bases, with 18 bases between them. The CDR3 region is CSALVRSGSDTQYF. CDR3 DNA sequence: TGCAGCGCCCTGGTCCGCTCAGGCTCAGATACGCAGTATTTT.

The chain joins TRBV6-5 to TRBJ1-5; TRBD1 might be the D (6 bases). The CDR3 has 15 residues. V lost 6 bases and J lost 0, with 12 bases in between. Looked up from germline, CDR1 is MNHEY and CDR2 is SVGAGI. The CDR3 spells CASRSDRNSNQPQHF. CDR3 sequence (DNA): TGTGCCAGCAGAAGCGACAGGAATAGCAATCAGCCCCAGCATTTT.

V is TRBV14 and J is TRBJ1-2, with D unresolved. The germline V gene encodes CDR1 SGHDN and CDR2 FVKESK. Trimming shortened V by 1 base and J by 5 bases, and 14 bases separated the two germline ends. The CDR3 loop spans 15 amino acids. In DNA form, the CDR3 reads TGTGCCAGCAGCCAAGGGATCGGCAGGTCTTATGGCTACACCTTC. Translating gives CASSQGIGRSYGYTF.

The chain joins TRBV6-5 to TRBJ2-7, with TRBD2 matching over 9 bases. Looked up from germline, CDR1 is MNHEY and CDR2 is SVGAGI. There are 15 residues in the CDR3. After removal of 0 bases from V and 5 bases from J, the junction contained 5 bases not matched to a gene. CDR3 DNA sequence: TGTGCCAGCAGTTACTCGATTAGCGGGAGTAACGAGCAGTACTTC. Translated, it gives CASSYSISGSNEQYF.

This chain uses TRBV28 with TRBJ2-5; no definite D call. Germline CDR1 MDHEN, CDR2 SYDVKM. CDR3 length: 11 residues. The ends were cut back, 5 bases at V and 3 bases at J, with 4 bases in the middle. As DNA, the CDR3 is TGTGCCAGCAGTCTCGAAGAGACCCAGTACTTC. It codes for CASSLEETQYF.

The chain is built from TRBV27 and TRBJ1-5; D is uncertain. Between the trimmed V and J ends, which lost 6 bases and 4 bases, there was a span of 10 bases. Germline loops: CDR1 MNHEY, CDR2 SMNVEV (reference sequence). There are 13 residues in the CDR3. CDR3 in amino acids: CASRLRTNQPQHF. CDR3 DNA: TGTGCCAGCAGGCTCCGGACGAATCAGCCCCAGCATTTT.

The rearrangement joins TRBV7-9 to TRBJ2-5; D gene ambiguous. Trimming left V 5 bases short and J 5 bases short, with 3 bases between. Germline V CDR1 and CDR2: SEHNR, FQNEAQ (reference sequence). The CDR3 runs to 10 residues. The CDR3 spells CASSMETQYF. The CDR3 DNA reads as TGTGCCAGCAGCATGGAGACCCAGTACTTC.

This sequence joins TRBV7-6 and TRBJ2-2; D may be TRBD2 (7 bases). The germline gives CDR1 SGHVS, CDR2 FNYEAQ. The CDR3 length is 15 residues. V lost 4 bases and J 4 bases, leaving 13 bases between the germline ends. The CDR3 region is CASSSQGGGTGELFF. Written as DNA, the CDR3 is TGTGCCAGCAGCTCCCAAGGGGGGGGCACCGGGGAGCTGTTTTTT.

This clone was detected once. The rearrangement uses TRBV5-1 and TRBJ2-7; either TRBD1 or TRBD2 may supply D (5 bases each). From germline, CDR1 is SGHRS and CDR2 YFSETQ. The CDR3 loop spans 12 amino acids. Deletions cut 0 bases from V and 6 bases from J, with 7 bases between. Here the CDR3 DNA reads TGCGCCAGCAGCTTGGGTGGGACCGAGCAGTACTTC. Translating it yields CASSLGGTEQYF.

This clone was picked up a small number of times. The chain recombines TRBV2 with TRBJ1-1; perhaps TRBD1 as D (5 bases). The length of the CDR3 is 14 residues. The V and J ends lost 5 bases and 4 bases respectively, with 14 bases between them. Germline V CDR1 and CDR2: SNHLY, FYNNEI. This CDR3 is CASSQTASGTEAFF. The DNA for the CDR3 is TGTGCCAGCAGTCAGACAGCCTCGGGCACTGAAGCTTTCTTT.

The chain links TRBV5-5 to TRBJ2-7; D is uncertain. The ends were cut back, 0 bases at V and 4 bases at J, with 14 bases in the middle. Germline V gives CDR1 SGHKS, CDR2 YYEKEE (reference sequence). The length of the CDR3 is 15 residues. The CDR3 reads CASSLAPSSEYEQYF. The CDR3 DNA sequence: TGTGCCAGCAGCTTGGCCCCGAGTTCTGAATACGAGCAGTACTTC.

In its sample, this clone was seen once. The chain is built from TRBV28 and TRBJ2-3, with 11 bases matching TRBD2. This CDR3 has 14 amino acids. V was pared by 5 bases and J by 4 bases, with 2 bases of the junction left unmatched. The V gene's germline CDR1 is MDHEN and CDR2 SYDVKM. CDR3 sequence (DNA): TGTGCCAGCAGTCTAGCGGGAGGCCCAGATACGCAGTATTTT. The encoded protein is CASSLAGGPDTQYF.

This clone was counted once. The chain carries TRBV2 and TRBJ2-5, with D hard to call. V dropped 1 base and J dropped 5 bases, with 20 bases sitting between them. Looked up from germline, CDR1 is SNHLY and CDR2 is FYNNEI. CDR3 size: 17 residues. The CDR3 protein is CASSEGVVSVGWETQYF. The DNA of the CDR3 is TGTGCCAGCAGTGAAGGGGTGGTGTCAGTTGGGTGGGAGACCCAGTACTTC.

The chain joins TRBV4-3 to TRBJ2-5; the match to TRBD2 covers 7 bases. The length of the CDR3 is 17 residues. V was pared by 0 bases and J by 6 bases, with 13 bases of the junction left unmatched. The germline CDR1 and CDR2 sequences are LGHNA and YSLEER. CDR3 DNA sequence: TGCGCCAGCAGCCAAGATTGGAAAGGGCGGGAGATGAAGACCCAGTACTTC. Translation: CASSQDWKGREMKTQYF.

The genes are TRBV14 and TRBJ1-2; 8 bases match TRBD1. V was clipped by 0 bases and J by 5 bases; unmatched bases: 2. Germline lookup yields CDR1 SGHDN and CDR2 FVKESK. This CDR3 is built from 14 residues. CDR3 loop: CASSQEDRAYGYTF. The CDR3 DNA follows: TGTGCCAGCAGCCAAGAGGACAGGGCGTATGGCTACACCTTC.

This chain links TRBV9 with TRBJ1-2; 8 nucleotides align to TRBD1. V lost 0 bases and J lost 4; bases outside the gene matches: 5. CDR3 length: 15 amino acids. Per germline, CDR1 SGDLS and CDR2 YYNGEE. The CDR3 DNA reads TGTGCCAGCAGCGTAGATGGACAGGGACGCTATGGCTACACCTTC. As protein: CASSVDGQGRYGYTF.

The V gene is TRBV6-1, the J gene TRBJ1-5; 8 nucleotides line up with TRBD1. The germline gives CDR1 MNHNS, CDR2 SASEGT. The length of the CDR3 is 14 residues. V dropped 5 bases and J dropped 4; count of bases not matched to a gene: 4. DNA of the CDR3: TGTGCCAGCAGTCGGACAGGGCTGAATCAGCCCCAGCATTTT. Translated, it gives CASSRTGLNQPQHF.

J is TRBJ2-7 and V is TRBV13; TRBD2 agrees at 13 bases. This CDR3 contains 17 residues. V lost 0 bases and J lost 2; bases outside the gene matches: 4. Per germline, CDR1 PRHDT and CDR2 FYEKMQ (reference sequence). CDR3 protein: CASSLGPGLAGPYEQYF. CDR3 DNA sequence: TGTGCCAGCAGCTTAGGCCCGGGACTAGCGGGACCCTACGAGCAGTACTTC.